This T cell receptor beta chain was observed in a study of identical twins. The CDR3 extends over 18 amino acids. Germline lookup yields CDR1 MNHEY and CDR2 SMNVEV (reference sequence). The V gene lost 3 bases and the J gene lost 0 bases, with 19 bases spanning the gap. The study's findings and limits: Twins' surplus sharing was weaker for beta out-of-frame sequences. These conclusions were based on statistical analysis (cross-sectional, not following the same donors). Carriage of fewer insertions was seen in abundant cord blood beta clonotypes, whereas memory repertoires showed none.

Unique molecular identifiers were present on cDNA, and template switching added a universal primer site. MiXCR was run by TCRdb on the 5' RACE reads, yielding one entry per CDR3 protein. Here the sample spans 140,000 to 150,000 distinct CDR3 sequences, around 3.5% being singletons. In this sample, this clonotype turned up many times. Its antigen is unknown. The rearrangement links TRBV27 to TRBJ2-3; D remains unclear. The sequence came from a man younger than 35 in good health. Sequences were obtained from memory T cells sorted from blood. CDR3 residues: CASSLPPGGSSSTDTQYF. In nucleotides, the CDR3 is TGTGCCAGCAGTTTGCCCCCGGGCGGCTCCAGCAGCACAGATACGCAGTATTTT.